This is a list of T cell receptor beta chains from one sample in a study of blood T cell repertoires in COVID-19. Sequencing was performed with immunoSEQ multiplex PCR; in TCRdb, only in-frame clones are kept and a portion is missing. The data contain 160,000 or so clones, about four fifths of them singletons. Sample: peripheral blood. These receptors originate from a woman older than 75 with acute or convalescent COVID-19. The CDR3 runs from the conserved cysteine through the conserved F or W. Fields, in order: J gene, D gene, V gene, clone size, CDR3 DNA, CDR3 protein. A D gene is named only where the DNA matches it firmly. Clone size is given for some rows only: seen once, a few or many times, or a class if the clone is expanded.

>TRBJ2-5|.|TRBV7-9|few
TGTGCCAGCAGCCCCCCTTCTCTGGAGACCCAGTACTTC
CASSPPSLETQYF
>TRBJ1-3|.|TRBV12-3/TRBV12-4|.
TGTGCCAGCACTTCGACATATACCATATATTTT
CASTSTYTIYF
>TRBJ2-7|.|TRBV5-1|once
TGCGCCAGCAGCTTGGCCGTAGGGGGTAACTACGAGCAGTACTTC
CASSLAVGGNYEQYF
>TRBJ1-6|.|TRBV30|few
TGTGCCTGGCAAACCGGAGGGATTTCGACCTATAATTCACCCCTCCACTTT
CAWQTGGISTYNSPLHF
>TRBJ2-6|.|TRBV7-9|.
TGTGCCAGCAGCCTCACCCTTCCAGGGTCTGGGGCCAACGTCCTGACTTTC
CASSLTLPGSGANVLTF
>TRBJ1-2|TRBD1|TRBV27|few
TGTGCCAGCAGTTCCCCGACAGGGGGCAGGGGCTACACCTTC
CASSSPTGGRGYTF
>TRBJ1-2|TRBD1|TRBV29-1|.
TGCAGCACATGGGACAGGGGCAGCTATGGCTACACCTTC
CSTWDRGSYGYTF
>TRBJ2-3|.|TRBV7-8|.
TGTGCCAGCAGCCAACAGGAGGGTGATACGCAGTATTTT
CASSQQEGDTQYF
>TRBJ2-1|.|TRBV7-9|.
TGTGCCAGCAGCTTAGTGCGGGGAAGCTCCTACAATGAGCAGTTCTTC
CASSLVRGSSYNEQFF
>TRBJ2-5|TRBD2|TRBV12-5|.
TGTGCTAGTGGTCCCGGGACTACAGGTGGGGAGACCCAGTACTTC
CASGPGTTGGETQYF
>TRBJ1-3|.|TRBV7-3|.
TGTGCCAGCAGCTCGGGAATGGGGAACACCATATATTTT
CASSSGMGNTIYF
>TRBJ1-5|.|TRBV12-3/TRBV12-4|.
TGTGCCAGCGTAGCGGATAGCAATCAGCCCCAGCATTTT
CASVADSNQPQHF
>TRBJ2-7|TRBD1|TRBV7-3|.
TGTGCCAGCAGCTCAGGGGGACAGGGAGGCGAGCAGTACTTC
CASSSGGQGGEQYF
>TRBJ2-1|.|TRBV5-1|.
TGCGCCAGCAGCTTGCCCGGTAGCAATGAGCAGTTCTTC
CASSLPGSNEQFF
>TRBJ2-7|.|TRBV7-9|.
TGTGCCAGCAGCGCGACAGTCTTGCAGTACTTC
CASSATVLQYF
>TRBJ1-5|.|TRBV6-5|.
TGTGCCAGCAGCCGAAGGGGCGGAAGCAATCAGCCCCAGCATTTT
CASSRRGGSNQPQHF
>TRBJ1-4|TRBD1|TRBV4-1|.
TGCGCCAGCAGAACAGGGGATGGAGGAGAAAAACTGTTTTTT
CASRTGDGGEKLFF
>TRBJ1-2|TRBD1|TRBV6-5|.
TGTGCCAGCAGTCGGGACAGGGATAACTATGGCTACACCTTC
CASSRDRDNYGYTF
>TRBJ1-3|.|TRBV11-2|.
TGTGCCAGCGGCGGACAGTTCTCTGGAAACACCATATATTTT
CASGGQFSGNTIYF